This record looks at one TCR beta chain sequence and its context. This entry belongs to a study of T cell changes during pregnancy in multiple sclerosis. The data were produced by immunoSEQ multiplex PCR, yet TCRdb's version contains in-frame clones alone and is incomplete. The sample carries some 60,000 clones, around 93% recorded once. Germline V lookup: CDR1 WNHNN, CDR2 SYGVQD (reference sequence). The germline V and J ends were trimmed by 7 bases and 6 bases, with 10 bases remaining between them. The CDR3 is made up of 12 amino acids. Here the sequenced sample was CD4+ T cells from peripheral blood mononuclear cells, taken before pregnancy. The genes are TRBV10-1 and TRBJ2-1; maybe TRBD2 (5 bases). The TCR sequence derives from a female donor with multiple sclerosis, enrolled in a pregnancy study. The CDR3 DNA reads TGCGCCAGCACAACTAGATCCAATGAGCAGTTCTTC. This translates into CASTTRSNEQFF.